This is a list of T cell receptor beta chains from one sample in a study of T cell changes during pregnancy in multiple sclerosis. Libraries were prepared by immunoSEQ multiplex PCR; TCRdb keeps only in-frame clonotypes and omits some of them. Here the sample spans 65,000 to 80,000 clones, about 92% being singletons. The sequenced sample was peripheral blood, obtained in the second trimester of pregnancy. Receptors originate from a female donor with multiple sclerosis, enrolled in a pregnancy study. CDR3s include the opening cysteine and the closing phenylalanine or tryptophan. Each record gives: J gene, clone size, V gene, D gene, CDR3 DNA, CDR3 protein. The D gene is left open where the match is weak. For some rows the clone size is stated as once, few or many, or as a class when expanded; others skip it.

TRBJ2-1	-	TRBV4-2	TRBD2	TGTGCCAGCAGCCAGGGGGGAGGGCCCTCCTACAATGAGCAGTTCTTC	CASSQGGGPSYNEQFF
TRBJ1-4	-	TRBV5-1	TRBD1	TGCGCCAGCGGGCCTGGACAGGCGGCTAATGAAAAACTGTTTTTT	CASGPGQAANEKLFF
TRBJ1-2	-	TRBV6-5	-	TGTGCCAGCAACCAAAATCGGGTGAACTATGGCTACACCTTC	CASNQNRVNYGYTF
TRBJ2-7	-	TRBV15	TRBD2	TGTGCCACCAGCAGAGGAACGGGACTAGCGGTCCCCTACGAGCAGTACTTC	CATSRGTGLAVPYEQYF
TRBJ1-2	once	TRBV19	-	TGTGCCAGTAGTATAGTTCAGGGGTTCGGCTACACCTTC	CASSIVQGFGYTF
TRBJ1-2	-	TRBV19	TRBD1	TGTGCCAGTAGTGACCTGACAGGGAACTATGGCTACACCTTC	CASSDLTGNYGYTF
TRBJ2-5	-	TRBV28	-	TGTGCCAGCAGTGTTGACAAAGAGACCCAGTACTTC	CASSVDKETQYF
TRBJ1-2	once	TRBV6-1	-	TGTGCCAGCATCTTGACGGCGGGGGATGGCTACACCTTC	CASILTAGDGYTF
TRBJ2-1	-	TRBV25-1	-	TGTGCCAGCAGTGAATATTTCGCGCAAACCTACAATGAGCAGTTCTTC	CASSEYFAQTYNEQFF
TRBJ2-7	-	TRBV2	-	TGTGCCACCAAAGAGGGATACGAGCAGTACTTC	CATKEGYEQYF
TRBJ1-6	-	TRBV7-8	TRBD1	TGTGCCAGCAGCCCTCAGAGTACAGGGGGAGGAAATAATTCACCCCTCCACTTT	CASSPQSTGGGNNSPLHF
TRBJ2-2	few	TRBV7-9	TRBD1	TGTGCCAGCAGCGCTACCACAGGGGACGCCGGGGAGCTGTTTTTT	CASSATTGDAGELFF
TRBJ2-1	once	TRBV11-3	TRBD2	TGTGCCAGCAGCACTGGGACTAGCGGAAACAATGAGCAGTTCTTC	CASSTGTSGNNEQFF
TRBJ2-7	-	TRBV29-1	-	TGCAGCGTTGAAGGGAGATCCTACGAGCAGTACTTC	CSVEGRSYEQYF
TRBJ2-2	-	TRBV6-4	-	TGTGCCAGCAGTGAGGGGGAGGACACCGGGGAGCTGTTTTTT	CASSEGEDTGELFF
TRBJ1-1	-	TRBV5-6	-	TGTGCCAGCAGCTCGAGGCCCCCAGGGACTGAAGCTTTCTTT	CASSSRPPGTEAFF
TRBJ2-7	-	TRBV9	-	TGTGCCAGCAGCGGGAGCTCCTACGAGCAGTACTTC	CASSGSSYEQYF
TRBJ2-7	-	TRBV25-1	TRBD1	TGTGCCAGCAGTGAACAGGGACAGTTCAGGGCCTACGAGCAGTACTTC	CASSEQGQFRAYEQYF
TRBJ2-3	-	TRBV19	-	TGTGCCAGTACGGCGGTTAGCACAGATACGCAGTATTTT	CASTAVSTDTQYF
TRBJ2-1	-	TRBV29-1	TRBD2	TGCAGCGTTGGGGGACTAGCGGGGGAGTACAATGAGCAGTTCTTC	CSVGGLAGEYNEQFF
TRBJ2-2	once	TRBV10-1	TRBD1	TGCGCCAGCAGTGAATTTATGGCAGGGGGAACCGGGGAGCTGTTTTTT	CASSEFMAGGTGELFF
TRBJ2-2	-	TRBV5-1	-	TGCGCCAGCAGCGGAGGGGACTTGGGAACCGGGGAGCTGTTTTTT	CASSGGDLGTGELFF
TRBJ2-3	-	TRBV2	-	TGTGCCAGCAGTGCGGAAAGCGGGTATACGCAGTATTTT	CASSAESGYTQYF
TRBJ1-1	-	TRBV6-6	-	TGTGCCAGCAGTTACGTCGGGTACACTGAAGCTTTCTTT	CASSYVGYTEAFF
TRBJ2-7	-	TRBV6-5	-	TGTGCCAGTTCCAGGGGGGACGAGCAGTACTTC	CASSRGDEQYF